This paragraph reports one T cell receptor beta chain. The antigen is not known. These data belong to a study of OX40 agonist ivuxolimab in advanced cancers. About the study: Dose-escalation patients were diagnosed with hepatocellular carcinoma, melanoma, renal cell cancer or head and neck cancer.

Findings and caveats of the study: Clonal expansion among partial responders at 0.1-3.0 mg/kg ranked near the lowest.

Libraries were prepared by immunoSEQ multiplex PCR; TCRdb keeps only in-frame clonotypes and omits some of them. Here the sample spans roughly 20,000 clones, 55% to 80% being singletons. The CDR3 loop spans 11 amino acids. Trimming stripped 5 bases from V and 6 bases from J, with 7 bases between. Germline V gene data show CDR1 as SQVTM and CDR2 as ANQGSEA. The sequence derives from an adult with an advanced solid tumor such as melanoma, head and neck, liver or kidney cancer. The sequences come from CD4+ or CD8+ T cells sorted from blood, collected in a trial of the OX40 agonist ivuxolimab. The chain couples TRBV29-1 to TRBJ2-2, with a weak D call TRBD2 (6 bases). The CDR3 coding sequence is TGCAGCGTTCGGGAGTCCGGGGAGCTGTTTTTT. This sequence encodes CSVRESGELFF.